Below, one T cell receptor (beta chain) is given with its context. Antigen specificity is unknown. V lost 4 bases, J lost 6 bases, and 10 bases stayed unmatched. Germline loops: CDR1 SGHVS, CDR2 FQNEAQ. The CDR3 is 17 amino acids. TCRbeta library preparation incorporated unique molecular identifiers. TCRdb re-derived calls from the PCR reads in MiXCR, one entry per CDR3 protein. Among 700,000 to 950,000 distinct CDR3 sequences, less than 20% were seen once, and the ten largest hold approximately 4.5%. This record comes from a study of T-cell reconstitution after alpha-beta-depleted transplantation in children. Study conclusions and caveats: By one year post-transplant, T-cell counts and diversity largely arose from T cells that were newly produced. Some patients owed their high day-60 TCRbeta diversity to surviving recipient T cells and thymic progenitors. Alpha-beta T cells present about two months after transplant were reported to originate from several hundred expanded graft clones.

Specimen: PBMCs, mostly from graft donor cells, collected 360 days after TCRalphabeta/CD19-depleted stem cell transplant. The chain employs TRBV7-8 and TRBJ1-6, with 9 bases that match TRBD1. The sequence was collected from a male patient between 5 and 17 years old who had a stem cell transplant for acute lymphoblastic leukemia, so the T cells may come from the graft donor. The CDR3 DNA sequence: TGTGCCAGCAGCTCCTGGTCCGGGACAGGGTTTAATTCACCCCTCCACTTT. The encoded protein is CASSSWSGTGFNSPLHF.